These 4 T cell receptor beta chains were sequenced from one sample in a study of blood T cell repertoires in COVID-19. The protocol was immunoSEQ multiplex PCR, while the TCRdb copy is restricted to in-frame clones and leaves out a portion. This table has around 400,000 clones, around 89% appearing once. The sample consisted of peripheral blood. The origin of the receptors is a man in his forties with acute or convalescent COVID-19.

For this clone: The junction does not match germline at one end; this may be a read error. This chain links TRBV12-3 or TRBV12-4 with TRBJ2-7, with 10 bases fitting TRBD2. CDR3 length: 12 amino acids. Written as DNA, the CDR3 is TGTGCCAGCAGTTTAAGGCTAGCGGGAGAGGACTTC. This encodes CASSLRLAGEDF.

J is TRBJ1-1 and V is TRBV28; TRBD1 agrees at 7 bases. The CDR3 is 14 residues long. Germline CDR1 is MDHEN and CDR2 is SYDVKM. V lost 6 bases and J lost 1; bases outside the gene matches: 5. For the CDR3, the DNA is TGTGCCAGCAGAATGGACAGGACGAACACTGAAGCTTTCTTT. As protein: CASRMDRTNTEAFF.

The chain has TRBV30 and TRBJ1-1; TRBD1 might be the D (5 bases). Germline V lookup: CDR1 GTSNPN, CDR2 SVGIG (reference sequence). Trimming took 2 bases from V and 5 from J, leaving 18 bases between them. The CDR3 sequence is 15 residues long. The CDR3 loop is CAWSSGRMGGTEAFF. For the CDR3, the DNA is TGTGCCTGGAGTTCAGGGCGGATGGGGGGGACTGAAGCTTTCTTT.

The chain combines TRBV5-1 with TRBJ1-1; TRBD1 matches 7 bases. Germline V CDR1 and CDR2: SGHRS, YFSETQ. J gave up 4 bases and V 1 base, and 4 bases lay outside the gene matches. This CDR3 region has 14 residues. The CDR3 reads CASSLTGDLTEAFF. For the CDR3, the DNA is TGCGCCAGCAGCTTGACAGGGGATCTCACTGAAGCTTTCTTT.